The 7 T cell receptor beta chains below all came from one sample that was sequenced in a study of blood T cell repertoires in COVID-19 (dated by TCRdb to between 2020 and 2021). The receptor library was made with the immunoSEQ multiplex PCR assay. TCRdb mirrors the immuneACCESS table, restricted to in-frame sequences. Some clones are absent from its copies; in checked studies, under half trace to an unresolved V gene, and the reason for the others is unknown. The sample has under 250,000 clones on record, 90% to 95% of them singletons. The leading ten clones occupy 1% to 1.5% of the sample. The sequencing sample was made of peripheral blood. These receptors were obtained from a man younger than 40 with acute or convalescent COVID-19.

This clone was seen a handful of times. The V gene is TRBV4-2, the J gene TRBJ2-3; tentative D call: TRBD2 (5 bases). CDR1 LGHNA and CDR2 YNFKEQ come from the germline V gene. Trimming pared 4 bases from V and 3 bases from J, leaving 5 bases between. This CDR3 has 12 residues. Here the CDR3 reads CASSRETDTQYF. The CDR3, as DNA: TGTGCCAGCAGCCGGGAGACAGATACGCAGTATTTT.

This chain links TRBV15 with TRBJ1-2; 9 bases are a match to TRBD1. This CDR3 has 15 residues. V trimming: 6 bases; J trimming: 2 bases; junction bases outside the gene matches: 7. CDR1 and CDR2 (germline): LNHNV, YYDKDF (reference sequence). The CDR3 loop is CATRKSGQGNYGYTF. The DNA for the CDR3 is TGTGCCACCAGAAAATCGGGACAGGGAAACTATGGCTACACCTTC.

The rearrangement uses TRBV5-1 and TRBJ1-1; D may be TRBD1 (5 bases). The germline gives CDR1 SGHRS, CDR2 YFSETQ. This CDR3 region has 15 residues. Trimming removed 3 bases at V and 0 bases at J, with 12 bases between. CDR3 amino acids: CASSWGVRMNTEAFF. As DNA, the CDR3 is TGCGCCAGCAGCTGGGGGGTACGCATGAACACTGAAGCTTTCTTT. Full variable domain (outside the CDR3, taken from reference TRBV5-1 and TRBJ1-1): KAGVTQTPRYLIKTRGQQVTLSCSPISGHRSVSWYQQTPGQGLQFLFEYFSETQRNKGNFPGRFSGRQFSNSRSEMNVSTLELGDSALYLCASSWGVRMNTEAFFGQGTRLTVV.

The chain carries TRBV7-9 and TRBJ1-2; D remains ambiguous. V was pared by 11 bases and J by 0 bases, with 16 bases between. The CDR3 spans 14 residues. The germline CDR1 and CDR2 sequences are SEHNR and FQNEAQ (reference sequence). The CDR3 DNA sequence: TGTGCCGGTGCACTTCACGGGGCTAACTATGGCTACACCTTC. This encodes CAGALHGANYGYTF.

This clone has only one observation. The rearrangement links TRBV4-1 to TRBJ1-2; D perhaps matches TRBD1 (5 bases). V shed 2 bases and J shed 0 bases, with 10 bases lying between them. The germline gives CDR1 MGHRA, CDR2 YSYEKL. The CDR3 sequence is 15 residues long. CDR3 residues: CASSQPDIANYGYTF. The DNA of the CDR3 is TGCGCCAGCAGCCAACCGGACATCGCTAACTATGGCTACACCTTC.

The chain couples TRBV28 to TRBJ1-5; perhaps TRBD1 as D (5 bases). This CDR3 has 15 residues. Trimming removed 6 bases from V and 9 bases from J, with 21 bases in between. The germline CDR1 and CDR2 sequences are MDHEN and SYDVKM. CDR3 protein: CASREGLSLEGPQHF. Here the CDR3 DNA reads TGTGCCAGCAGGGAGGGACTGAGCCTAGAGGGGCCCCAGCATTTT.

The chain recombines TRBV3-1 (or the pseudogene TRBV3-2) with TRBJ1-3; D gene unclear. Trimming pared 1 base from V and 3 bases from J, leaving 10 bases between. CDR1 and CDR2 from the germline V gene are LGHDT and YNNKEL (reference sequence). The CDR3 is made up of 15 amino acids. The CDR3 is CASSQGGTFGNTIYF. DNA of the CDR3: TGTGCCAGCAGCCAAGGAGGCACGTTTGGAAACACCATATATTTT.